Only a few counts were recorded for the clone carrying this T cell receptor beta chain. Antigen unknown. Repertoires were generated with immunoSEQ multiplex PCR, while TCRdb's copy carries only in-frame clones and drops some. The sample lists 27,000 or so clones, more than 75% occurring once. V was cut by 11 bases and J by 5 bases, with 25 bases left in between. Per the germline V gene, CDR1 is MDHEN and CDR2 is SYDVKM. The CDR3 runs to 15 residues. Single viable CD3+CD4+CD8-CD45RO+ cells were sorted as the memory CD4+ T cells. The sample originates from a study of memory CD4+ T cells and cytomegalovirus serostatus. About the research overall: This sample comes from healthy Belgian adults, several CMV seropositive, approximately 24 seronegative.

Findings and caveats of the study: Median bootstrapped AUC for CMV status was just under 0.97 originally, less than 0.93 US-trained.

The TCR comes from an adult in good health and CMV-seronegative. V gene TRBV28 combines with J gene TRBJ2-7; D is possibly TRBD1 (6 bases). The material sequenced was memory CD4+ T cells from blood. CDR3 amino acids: CASCRGGASGDEQYF. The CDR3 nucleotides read TGTGCCTCCTGCCGAGGGGGAGCTTCTGGAGACGAGCAGTACTTC.